This entry lists 26 T cell receptor beta chains sequenced from one sample in a study of blood T cells in healthy people across ages. Together with a sample-barcoded 5' primer, a J-beta primer mix was included in a second PCR lasting roughly 6 to 12 cycles. MiXCR, applied by TCRdb to the 5' RACE reads, yields one record per CDR3 protein. The repertoire holds fewer than 700,000 distinct CDR3 sequences, 40% to 45% seen once, with roughly 30% in the top ten. The sequencing input was blood. These receptors all come from an older man in good health.

CDR3 DNA sequence: TGCAGTGCAGGAGAGAGGGCAGGGCAAGAGACCCAGTACTTC. Amino acid sequence: CSAGERAGQETQYF. This chain links TRBV20-1 with TRBJ2-5; D may correspond to TRBD1 or TRBD2 (5 bases each). Trimming took off 6 bases at V and 2 bases at J, with 16 bases between the two ends. This CDR3 is 14 amino acids long. Germline CDR1 is DFQATT and CDR2 is SNEGSKA (reference sequence).

This clonotype came up a few times. The genes are TRBV20-1 and TRBJ2-1; maybe TRBD2 (6 bases). Between the trimmed V and J ends, which lost 3 bases and 5 bases, there was a span of 11 bases. This CDR3 has 13 amino acids. In germline, CDR1 is DFQATT, CDR2 SNEGSKA (reference sequence). The CDR3 DNA reads TGCAGTGCTAGGGGCGGGACTGACAATGAGCAGTTCTTC. This codes for CSARGGTDNEQFF.

The J gene is TRBJ2-7, the V gene TRBV7-2; no reliable D call. Germline CDR1 reads SGHTA; CDR2 reads FQGNSA. The CDR3 runs 15 residues. Between the trimmed V and J ends, which lost 1 base and 2 bases, there was a span of 12 bases. As DNA, the CDR3 is TGTGCCAGCAGCTTAGGAACTGCGACGGCCTACGAGCAGTACTTC. Translating it yields CASSLGTATAYEQYF.

This clonotype was counted ten times or more. This rearrangement joins TRBV5-1 to TRBJ2-3; 9 positions match TRBD2. This CDR3 region has 15 residues. Unmatched junction bases numbered 3, after V lost 4 bases and J lost 0 bases. Looked up from germline, CDR1 is SGHRS and CDR2 is YFSETQ. CDR3 residues: CASSGTSGSTDTQYF. The CDR3 coding sequence is TGCGCCAGCAGCGGTACTAGCGGGAGCACAGATACGCAGTATTTT. The full variable domain, in which reference TRBV5-1 and TRBJ2-3 provide the parts outside the CDR3, is KAGVTQTPRYLIKTRGQQVTLSCSPISGHRSVSWYQQTPGQGLQFLFEYFSETQRNKGNFPGRFSGRQFSNSRSEMNVSTLELGDSALYLCASSGTSGSTDTQYFGPGTRLTVL.

The rearrangement links TRBV4-3 to TRBJ2-5; the D gene is possibly TRBD1 (5 bases). Trimming left V 0 bases short and J 2 bases short, with 10 bases between. CDR1 LGHNA and CDR2 YSLEER come from the germline V gene. The CDR3 extends over 15 amino acids. In DNA, the CDR3 is TGCGCCAGCAGCCAAGATCAGGGCAGACAAGAGACCCAGTACTTC. Protein sequence: CASSQDQGRQETQYF.

A note on this clonotype: A much larger clone differs by one base, so this may be a read error. The chain joins TRBV4-2 to TRBJ2-3; possibly TRBD2 for D (5 bases). Trimming stripped 2 bases from V and 1 base from J, with 13 bases between. CDR3 length equals 16 residues. CDR1 LGHNA and CDR2 YNFKEQ come from the germline V gene. The CDR3 DNA reads TGTGCCAGCAGCCAATGGTCTAGCTTCGGCACAGATACGCAGTATTTT. Its protein product is CASSQWSSFGTDTQYF.

This clonotype turned up a few times. The genes are TRBV7-2 and TRBJ2-2, with a weak D call TRBD2 (6 bases). CDR1 and CDR2 (germline): SGHTA, FQGNSA. The CDR3 extends over 17 amino acids. V was shortened by 1 base and J by 3 bases, with 15 bases between the two germline ends. Here the CDR3 reads CASSLVPMAGYTGELFF. The CDR3 coding sequence is TGTGCCAGCAGCTTAGTCCCGATGGCGGGGTACACCGGGGAGCTGTTTTTT. Combining the CDR3 with reference TRBV7-2 and TRBJ2-2 gives the whole variable domain GAGVSQSPSNKVTEKGKDVELRCDPISGHTALYWYRQSLGQGLEFLIYFQGNSAPDKSGLPSDRFSAERTGGSVSTLTIQRTQQEDSAVYLCASSLVPMAGYTGELFFGEGSRLTVL.

This clonotype was observed at least ten times. V is TRBV4-3 and J is TRBJ2-7; the match to TRBD1 covers 11 bases. Unmatched junction bases numbered 4, after V lost 1 base and J lost 5 bases. CDR3 length equals 15 residues. The germline V gene encodes CDR1 LGHNA and CDR2 YSLEER. CDR3 sequence: CASSQGTGGNDEQYF. In DNA, the CDR3 is TGCGCCAGCAGCCAAGGGACAGGGGGCAACGACGAGCAGTACTTC.

V and J are TRBV20-1 and TRBJ1-6; D is uncertain. Germline CDR1 DFQATT, CDR2 SNEGSKA (reference sequence). Trimming cost V 6 bases and J 6 bases, with 15 bases left between them. This CDR3 has 14 amino acids. CDR3 region: CSAPPGSANSPLHF. CDR3 DNA: TGCAGTGCCCCTCCGGGGTCGGCTAATTCACCCCTCCACTTT.

This clonotype was counted at least ten times. The rearrangement links TRBV11-2 to TRBJ2-5; D might be TRBD1 (5 bases). The CDR3 runs to 15 residues. Germline CDR1 and CDR2: SGHAT and FQNNGV. Trimming removed 0 bases at V and 1 base at J, with 9 bases between. CDR3 amino acids: CASSLDPTVQETQYF. As DNA, the CDR3 is TGTGCCAGCAGCTTAGATCCGACAGTCCAAGAGACCCAGTACTTC.

This clonotype has just a few counts. V usage is TRBV2 and J usage is TRBJ1-6; 9 positions match TRBD1. With V trimmed by 5 bases and J by 9 bases, 8 bases remained unmatched. Germline V gene lookup returns CDR1 SNHLY and CDR2 FYNNEI. The CDR3 contains 15 residues. Here the CDR3 reads CASSPGTGSSSPLHF. The CDR3 nucleotides are TGTGCCAGCAGTCCCGGGACAGGGTCAAGTTCACCCCTCCACTTT.

Turning to this clonotype: At one end, the junction sequence differs from germline, possibly due to a read error. The chain carries TRBV7-2 and TRBJ2-7, with 7 nucleotides matching TRBD1. Per germline, CDR1 SGHTA and CDR2 FQGNSA. This CDR3 has 15 residues. CDR3 sequence reads: CACSPRQGYSYEQYF. Written as DNA, the CDR3 is TGTGCCTGCAGCCCTAGACAGGGCTACTCCTACGAGCAGTACTTC.

A few counts support this clonotype. This chain connects TRBV7-9 to TRBJ2-7, with TRBD1 matching 9 bases. V was clipped by 5 bases and J by 3 bases; unmatched bases: 8. Germline V lookup: CDR1 SEHNR, CDR2 FQNEAQ (reference sequence). The CDR3 sequence is 15 residues long. CDR3 sequence: CASSPGTGINYEQYF. The CDR3 bases are TGTGCCAGCAGCCCCGGGACAGGGATTAACTACGAGCAGTACTTC.

This clonotype was recorded a few times. The chain uses TRBV4-2 and TRBJ2-1, with D unresolved. The end of the DNA is better explained by TRBJ2-7, so the J call may be wrong. Per the germline V gene, CDR1 is LGHNA and CDR2 is YNFKEQ. The CDR3 runs 14 residues. Here the CDR3 reads CASSPLISYNEQYF. CDR3 DNA: TGTGCCAGCAGTCCACTAATCTCCTACAATGAGCAGTACTTC.

This clonotype showed up just a few times. The rearrangement joins TRBV9 to TRBJ2-3, with D possibly called TRBD1 or TRBD2 (5 bases each). From germline, CDR1 is SGDLS and CDR2 YYNGEE. This CDR3 comprises 16 residues. V shed 0 bases and J shed 3 bases, with 14 bases lying between them. CDR3 in DNA: TGTGCCAGCAGCGTAGGATCGTCAGGGACGACAGATACGCAGTATTTT. Translated, it gives CASSVGSSGTTDTQYF.

The chain employs TRBV27 and TRBJ2-4; 10 bases are shared with TRBD1. CDR3 length: 16 residues. The J segment lost 3 bases and the V segment lost 5 bases, leaving 7 bases of the junction unmatched. Germline V gene sequence: CDR1 MNHEY, CDR2 SMNVEV (reference sequence). The chain's CDR3 is CASSNRTGGIKNIQYF. DNA for the CDR3: TGTGCCAGCAGTAACAGGACAGGGGGTATCAAAAACATTCAGTACTTC.

This clonotype turned up a few times. The chain links TRBV20-1 to TRBJ2-3; TRBD2 aligns across 7 bases. Germline V CDR1 and CDR2: DFQATT, SNEGSKA (reference sequence). Unmatched junction bases numbered 17, after V lost 1 base and J lost 4 bases. The CDR3 has 18 residues. CDR3 DNA sequence: TGCAGTGCTAGAGCTCTACCTGGCGGCGGGAGTAGGGCAGATACGCAGTATTTT. Translation gives CSARALPGGGSRADTQYF.

This clonotype was counted between two and nine times. V is TRBV6-6 and J is TRBJ2-1, with D unresolved. Between the trimmed V and J ends, which lost 5 bases and 8 bases, there was a span of 13 bases. CDR1 is MNHNY, CDR2 SVGAGI, per germline (reference sequence). The CDR3 runs 13 residues. The CDR3 region has the DNA TGTGCCAGCAGTGCTCCGGGTCGGCATGAGCAGTTCTTC. Translation gives CASSAPGRHEQFF.

This clonotype was detected a few times. V is TRBV7-9 and J is TRBJ1-2, with D tentatively TRBD1 (6 bases). The CDR3 is 16 amino acids. CDR1 is SEHNR and CDR2 is FQNEAQ in the germline V gene (reference sequence). The V gene lost 2 bases and the J gene lost 5 bases, with 18 bases spanning the gap. The CDR3 here is CASSLNQAGGDYGYTF. DNA for the CDR3: TGTGCCAGCAGCTTAAATCAGGCCGGGGGCGATTATGGCTACACCTTC.

This clonotype appeared a single time. This chain joins TRBV6-1 and TRBJ2-1; TRBD1 is a possible D gene (5 bases). This CDR3 region has 15 residues. CDR1 and CDR2 (germline): MNHNS, SASEGT. V lost 6 bases and J lost 6, with 18 bases in between. DNA for the CDR3: TGTGCCAGCAGAGACCAGGGCCCCCTATTCAATGAGCAGTTCTTC. It translates to CASRDQGPLFNEQFF.

The V gene is TRBV28, the J gene TRBJ2-1; TRBD2 matches at 12 bases. This CDR3 spans 16 amino acids. CDR1 and CDR2 from the germline V gene are MDHEN and SYDVKM. The trim removed 5 bases at V and 4 bases at J, leaving 6 bases unmatched. CDR3 in DNA: TGTGCCAGCAGTCCTCAGACTAGCGGGGGTTACAATGAGCAGTTCTTC. It encodes CASSPQTSGGYNEQFF.

This clonotype has only one observation. This chain connects TRBV2 to TRBJ2-5; weak D call: TRBD2 (5 bases). This CDR3 is 13 amino acids long. Trimming stripped 7 bases from V and 11 bases from J, with 20 bases between. Germline CDR1 reads SNHLY; CDR2 reads FYNNEI. CDR3 bases: TGTGCCAGCAAAAGGGAGAGGAGAGTTAAGCAGTACTTC. Its protein is CASKRERRVKQYF.

This clonotype was seen once. V is TRBV7-8 and J is TRBJ2-3; 10 bases align to TRBD2. There are 17 residues in the CDR3. Germline V gene sequence: CDR1 SGHVS, CDR2 FQNEAQ. V shed 2 bases and J 6 bases; nucleotides not matched to a gene: 11. The CDR3 DNA follows: TGTGCCAGCAGCTTATTTAGCGGGAGGACCGTTTTGGATACGCAGTATTTT. Protein: CASSLFSGRTVLDTQYF. Filled out from reference TRBV7-8 and TRBJ2-3, the complete variable domain reads GAGVSQSPRYKVAKRGQDVALRCDPISGHVSLFWYQQALGQGPEFLTYFQNEAQLDKSGLPSDRFFAERPEGSVSTLKIQRTQQEDSAVYLCASSLFSGRTVLDTQYFGPGTRLTVL.

This clonotype appeared a few times. This chain joins TRBV2 and TRBJ1-6; TRBD1 agrees at 9 bases. The ends lost 6 bases at V and 2 bases at J; junction bases unmatched: 2. The CDR3 covers 15 residues. Germline V gene sequence: CDR1 SNHLY, CDR2 FYNNEI. CDR3 nucleotides: TGTGCCAGCAGAACAGGGGGCACCTATAATTCACCCCTCCACTTT. Its protein is CASRTGGTYNSPLHF.

The chain combines TRBV5-4 with TRBJ2-5; D is perhaps TRBD1 or TRBD2 (5 bases each). Germline values: CDR1 SGHNT, CDR2 YYREEE (reference sequence). With 4 bases removed from V and 9 bases from J, the gap between germline ends came to 25 bases. The CDR3 spans 16 residues. The CDR3 DNA reads as TGTGCCAGCAGCCCGACGGATGGGACCGCCTTTGGGTCCCAGTACTTC. It specifies CASSPTDGTAFGSQYF.

This clonotype was seen a few times. This chain uses TRBV10-3 with TRBJ2-5, with D possibly called TRBD1 or TRBD2 (5 bases each). From germline, CDR1 is ENHRY and CDR2 SYGVKD. The CDR3 is 13 residues long. V was shortened by 6 bases and J by 1 base, with 9 bases between the two germline ends. In DNA form, the CDR3 reads TGTGCCATCAGCCGGGACCCCCAAGAGACCCAGTACTTC. Protein sequence: CAISRDPQETQYF.